The 15 T cell receptor beta chains in this list originate from one sample, sequenced in a study of shared clonotypes between healthy human individuals. The table came from immunoSEQ multiplex PCR; TCRdb's copy has only in-frame clones and leaves some out. The sample lists under 850,000 clones; about 92% were seen once. Terminally differentiated effector memory CD45RA+ cells were excluded from the naive CD8 cells, which were CD45RO-negative and positively selected for CCR7. The material sequenced was naive CD8+ T cells sorted from blood. The receptors were gathered from a man in his thirties or forties in good health.

This rearrangement joins TRBV27 to TRBJ2-5, with D unclear. The CDR3 has 22 residues. CDR1 and CDR2 (germline): MNHEY, SMNVEV (reference sequence). V was shortened by 5 bases and J by 5 bases, with 39 bases between the two germline ends. CDR3 sequence: CASSEPPPFSIRSPTSLETQYF. In nucleotides, the CDR3 is TGTGCCAGCAGTGAGCCACCACCCTTCAGCATTCGGAGCCCTACGTCGTTGGAGACCCAGTACTTC.

This clone was detected once. The V gene is TRBV6-1, the J gene TRBJ2-7; a weak D match, TRBD1 (6 bases). V lost 2 bases to trimming and J lost 3 bases, with 8 bases between them. Looked up from germline, CDR1 is MNHNS and CDR2 is SASEGT. This CDR3 comprises 13 residues. The CDR3 sequence: CASSELDSYEQYF. The DNA for the CDR3 is TGTGCCAGCAGTGAACTGGACAGCTACGAGCAGTACTTC.

This chain connects TRBV28 to TRBJ2-4; D unclear. Per the germline V gene, CDR1 is MDHEN and CDR2 is SYDVKM. The V end lost 8 bases, the J end lost 6 bases, and 8 bases lay between the germline ends. The CDR3 is 11 residues long. The DNA of the CDR3 is TGTGCCAGCCAGAGCGCAAACATTCAGTACTTC. It codes for CASQSANIQYF.

The chain has TRBV25-1 and TRBJ2-1, with D unclear. Germline V CDR1 and CDR2: MGHDK, SYGVNS. The ends were cut back, 6 bases at V and 0 bases at J, with 12 bases in the middle. CDR3 size: 15 residues. The CDR3 spells CASSVAPPSYNEQFF. For the CDR3, the DNA is TGTGCCAGCAGCGTGGCACCACCCTCCTACAATGAGCAGTTCTTC.

The V and J genes are TRBV7-9 and TRBJ2-4; no firm D call. The germline CDR1 and CDR2 sequences are SEHNR and FQNEAQ (reference sequence). V was shortened by 4 bases and J by 8 bases, with 9 bases between the two germline ends. The CDR3 runs to 12 residues. This CDR3 is CASSSIQDIQYF. CDR3 coding DNA: TGTGCCAGCAGCTCTATTCAGGACATTCAGTACTTC.

V usage is TRBV28 and J usage is TRBJ2-3; D is uncertain. This CDR3 region has 14 residues. V was cut by 7 bases and J by 6 bases, with 17 bases left in between. Germline V lookup: CDR1 MDHEN, CDR2 SYDVKM. CDR3: CASILSRFGDTQYF. The CDR3 DNA reads as TGTGCCAGCATCCTCTCGAGGTTCGGGGATACGCAGTATTTT. The variable domain in full, completed from reference TRBV28 and TRBJ2-3, reads DVKVTQSSRYLVKRTGEKVFLECVQDMDHENMFWYRQDPGLGLRLIYFSYDVKMKEKGDIPEGYSVSREKKERFSLILESASTNQTSMYLCASILSRFGDTQYFGPGTRLTVL.

The CDR3 DNA is TGTGCCAGCAGCGGCCAGGGGGCGCTCGGAGAAGAGACCCAGTACTTC. Its protein product is CASSGQGALGEETQYF. The chain combines TRBV7-2 with TRBJ2-5; 8 nucleotides match TRBD1. The CDR3 is made up of 16 amino acids. The germline gives CDR1 SGHTA, CDR2 FQGNSA. The ends lost 5 bases at V and 3 bases at J; junction bases unmatched: 11.

A few counts support this clone. Different DNA sequences within this sample yield the same CDR3. The chain employs TRBV7-9 and TRBJ1-2; perhaps TRBD1 as D (5 bases). The ends were cut back, 3 bases at V and 3 bases at J, with 8 bases in the middle. CDR1 and CDR2 from the germline V gene are SEHNR and FQNEAQ (reference sequence). The CDR3 has 13 amino acids. The CDR3 DNA reads TGTGCCAGCAGCTTGGGAGGGGACTATGGCTACACCTTC. Translating gives CASSLGGDYGYTF.

The table lists this clone with a count of one. The rearrangement links TRBV6-1 to TRBJ2-7, with TRBD2 matching over 13 bases. Unmatched junction bases numbered 14, after V lost 3 bases and J lost 0 bases. This CDR3 contains 20 residues. CDR1 and CDR2 from the germline V gene are MNHNS and SASEGT. CDR3 DNA: TGTGCCAGCAGTGACGCGTATCAGGGACTAGCGGGGTCTACCTCCTACGAGCAGTACTTC. Translated, it gives CASSDAYQGLAGSTSYEQYF.

This clone was observed once. The V and J genes are TRBV7-9 and TRBJ2-1, with 8 bases aligning to TRBD2. The CDR3 has 15 residues. Germline CDR1 SEHNR, CDR2 FQNEAQ (reference sequence). V was pared by 5 bases and J by 5 bases, with 8 bases of the junction left unmatched. CDR3 loop: CASSHSGTKNNEQFF. CDR3 nucleotide sequence: TGTGCCAGCAGCCATAGCGGGACTAAAAACAATGAGCAGTTCTTC.

V and J are TRBV6-6 and TRBJ1-2, with TRBD1 as a possible D gene (6 bases). V dropped 6 bases and J dropped 2 bases, with 16 bases sitting between them. CDR1 and CDR2 (germline): MNHNY, SVGAGI (reference sequence). The CDR3 sequence is 15 residues long. The CDR3 DNA follows: TGTGCCAGCAGGACGTGGATCCAGGGGAACTATGGCTACACCTTC. Encoded protein: CASRTWIQGNYGYTF.

This clone appeared a single time. The chain couples TRBV28 to TRBJ2-7; weak D call: TRBD2 (6 bases). The V gene lost 4 bases and the J gene lost 2 bases, with 15 bases spanning the gap. The CDR3 contains 15 residues. In germline, CDR1 is MDHEN, CDR2 SYDVKM. The DNA for the CDR3 is TGTGCCAGCAGTTGGGGCACGGGGGAGCCCTACGAGCAGTACTTC. Translating gives CASSWGTGEPYEQYF. Drawing the rest from reference TRBV28 and TRBJ2-7, the complete variable domain is DVKVTQSSRYLVKRTGEKVFLECVQDMDHENMFWYRQDPGLGLRLIYFSYDVKMKEKGDIPEGYSVSREKKERFSLILESASTNQTSMYLCASSWGTGEPYEQYFGPGTRLTVT.

The chain is built from TRBV15 and TRBJ2-7; D unclear. There are 17 residues in the CDR3. V dropped 1 base and J dropped 2 bases, with 18 bases sitting between them. In germline, CDR1 is LNHNV, CDR2 YYDKDF (reference sequence). CDR3 DNA sequence: TGTGCCACCAGCAGAGGCGGCCTTGGTGCGAGCGCCTACGAGCAGTACTTC. This translates into CATSRGGLGASAYEQYF. The full variable domain, its missing parts supplied by reference TRBV15 and TRBJ2-7, is DAMVIQNPRYQVTQFGKPVTLSCSQTLNHNVMYWYQQKSSQAPKLLFHYYDKDFNNEADTPDNFQSRRPNTSFCFLDIRSPGLGDTAMYLCATSRGGLGASAYEQYFGPGTRLTVT.

V usage is TRBV28 and J usage is TRBJ1-5; the match to TRBD1 covers 8 bases. Germline V gives CDR1 MDHEN, CDR2 SYDVKM. The CDR3 spans 15 residues. V lost 5 bases and J lost 4; bases outside the gene matches: 7. The CDR3: CASSTMTGVNQPQHF. The DNA of the CDR3 is TGTGCCAGCAGTACGATGACAGGGGTGAATCAGCCCCAGCATTTT.

This sequence joins TRBV29-1 and TRBJ1-2; the match to TRBD1 covers 9 bases. The CDR3 extends over 14 amino acids. With 4 bases clipped from V and 7 bases from J, the junction kept 10 bases outside the gene matches. Germline V CDR1 and CDR2: SQVTM, ANQGSEA. As DNA, the CDR3 is TGCAGCGTTGGACACCGACAGGGGGACGGTGGCTACACCTTC. Its translation is CSVGHRQGDGGYTF.